This TCR beta chain was documented in a study of cytomegalovirus exposure and HLA in healthy donors. Regarding the study as a whole: A prior analysis recorded that most TCR beta V segments were productive about 87% or about 30% of the time.

Germline V gene data show CDR1 as LNHDA and CDR2 as SQIVND (reference sequence). The CDR3 sequence is 12 residues long. Trimming removed 7 bases from V and 10 bases from J; junction bases left unmatched: 3. With regard to this clone: Its cognate antigen is unknown.

Use of 60 Vbeta and 13 Jbeta primers characterized the PCR. Method: immunoSEQ multiplex PCR; TCRdb's copy keeps in-frame clones and lacks some. The sample lists about 59,000 clones, about four fifths occurring once. This chain joins TRBV19 and TRBJ1-6, with 8 bases matching TRBD1. The receptor was isolated from a man aged 35 to 55 in good health and CMV-seronegative. The source material was PBMCs. CDR3 DNA: TGTGCCAGTATGACAGGGGAGTCACCCCTCCACTTT. It is translated as CASMTGESPLHF.